These 17 T cell receptor beta chains came from one sample sequenced in a study of T-cell memory formation after mild COVID-19. TCRdb analysed the 5' RACE reads with MiXCR anew, one entry per CDR3 protein. The table lists around 300,000 distinct CDR3 sequences, roughly an eighth of them singletons. The specimen was PBMCs or a T cell subset sorted from them (not recorded which). The receptors shown here come from a man younger than 35 who had mild COVID-19 (a few samples of this study predate the infection). Cell type and time point are not known.

This clonotype was counted a few times. CDR3 sequence (DNA): TGTGCCAGCAGTGAACACCAAGAGACCCAGTACTTC. As protein: CASSEHQETQYF. The genes are TRBV2 and TRBJ2-5; D call uncertain. Germline CDR1 is SNHLY and CDR2 is FYNNEI. V was trimmed by 2 bases and J by 0 bases, leaving 1 base between them. The CDR3 has 12 amino acids. Drawing the rest from reference TRBV2 and TRBJ2-5, the complete variable domain is EPEVTQTPSHQVTQMGQEVILRCVPISNHLYFYWYRQILGQKVEFLVSFYNNEISEKSEIFDDQFSVERPDGSNFTLKIRSTKLEDSAMYFCASSEHQETQYFGPGTRLLVL.

This clonotype was seen a handful of times. The chain links TRBV6-5 to TRBJ2-3; possible D gene TRBD2, 6 bases. CDR1 and CDR2 from the germline V gene are MNHEY and SVGAGI. This CDR3 has 13 amino acids. V gave up 6 bases and J gave up 8 bases, with 15 bases separating them. The CDR3 sequence is CASRPGPGGTQYF. CDR3 bases: TGTGCCAGCAGGCCAGGCCCCGGGGGTACGCAGTATTTT.

This rearrangement joins TRBV4-1 to TRBJ2-2; the D is unclear. Germline lookup yields CDR1 MGHRA and CDR2 YSYEKL. V dropped 6 bases and J dropped 5 bases, with 19 bases sitting between them. The CDR3 contains 16 residues. The CDR3 DNA reads TGCGCCAGCAGTCCTACCCCCCAGGCTTCTACCGGGGAGCTGTTTTTT. It is translated as CASSPTPQASTGELFF.

Many counts were recorded for this clonotype. The rearrangement joins TRBV7-2 to TRBJ2-1; the match to TRBD2 covers 10 bases. CDR1 and CDR2 from the germline V gene are SGHTA and FQGNSA. The trim removed 1 base at V and 8 bases at J, leaving 5 bases unmatched. The CDR3 sequence is 15 residues long. The chain's CDR3 is CASSLELAGQDEQFF. CDR3 coding DNA: TGTGCCAGCAGCTTAGAACTAGCGGGACAGGATGAGCAGTTCTTC.

The chain uses TRBV5-1 and TRBJ1-2; a possible D gene is TRBD1 (5 bases). Germline values: CDR1 SGHRS, CDR2 YFSETQ. This CDR3 has 13 amino acids. V was shortened by 2 bases and J by 8 bases, with 13 bases between the two germline ends. The CDR3 loop reads CASSFPGGGGYTF. The CDR3 DNA sequence: TGCGCCAGCAGCTTTCCGGGGGGAGGAGGCTACACCTTC.

This chain connects TRBV4-3 to TRBJ2-7, with TRBD2 matching over 7 bases. The CDR3 is 14 amino acids. CDR1 is LGHNA, CDR2 YSLEER, per germline. J lost 4 bases, V lost 0 bases, and 3 bases had no gene match. The CDR3 spells CASSQEGEGYEQYF. The CDR3 DNA is TGCGCCAGCAGCCAAGAAGGGGAGGGATACGAGCAGTACTTC.

This clonotype was seen a handful of times. V and J are TRBV10-3 and TRBJ2-3; 8 bases map to TRBD2. Unmatched junction bases numbered 6, after V lost 3 bases and J lost 4 bases. The germline CDR1 and CDR2 sequences are ENHRY and SYGVKD. The CDR3 totals 15 residues. Written as DNA, the CDR3 is TGTGCCATCAGTGATCGGGGGGGGCCTGCAGATACGCAGTATTTT. Protein product: CAISDRGGPADTQYF.

This clonotype was seen more than once but under ten times. The genes are TRBV18 and TRBJ2-7; 7 nucleotides agree with TRBD1. CDR1 and CDR2 (germline): KGHSH, LQKENI. This CDR3 is 16 amino acids long. The trim removed 3 bases at V and 2 bases at J, leaving 10 bases unmatched. The CDR3 here is CASSPPGVGGPYEQYF. The CDR3 DNA is TGTGCCAGCTCACCCCCTGGGGTAGGGGGCCCCTACGAGCAGTACTTC. The whole variable domain, filled in from reference TRBV18 and TRBJ2-7, reads NAGVMQNPRHLVRRRGQEARLRCSPMKGHSHVYWYRQLPEEGLKFMVYLQKENIIDESGMPKERFSAEFPKEGPSILRIQQVVRGDSAAYFCASSPPGVGGPYEQYFGPGTRLTVT.

This clonotype was recorded a few times. In nucleotides, the CDR3 is TGTGCCAGCAGCCGGGTTGTAAGGGAAGGGGTCGCTAACTATGGCTACACCTTC. It codes for CASSRVVREGVANYGYTF. This chain uses TRBV6-5 with TRBJ1-2, with D possibly being TRBD1 (5 bases). The germline V gene has CDR1 MNHEY and CDR2 SVGAGI. V was pared by 6 bases and J by 0 bases, with 23 bases between. The CDR3 sequence is 18 residues long.

This chain joins TRBV12-3 or TRBV12-4 and TRBJ2-7, with D possibly TRBD1 on 5 matching bases. V was shortened by 3 bases and J by 3 bases, with 12 bases between the two germline ends. The CDR3 has 14 residues. Here the CDR3 DNA reads TGTGCCAGCAGTTTGGTAGGGGTGAACTACGAGCAGTACTTC. Protein product: CASSLVGVNYEQYF.

The chain combines TRBV7-3 with TRBJ2-5; D call uncertain. Germline CDR1 SGHTA, CDR2 FQGTGA. Trimming pared 3 bases from V and 3 bases from J, leaving 8 bases between. The CDR3 consists of 13 residues. The CDR3, as DNA: TGTGCCAGCAGCTTTAACAGAAAAGAGACCCAGTACTTC. It translates to CASSFNRKETQYF. The full variable domain, rest sourced from reference TRBV7-3 and TRBJ2-5, is GAGVSQTPSNKVTEKGKYVELRCDPISGHTALYWYRQSLGQGPEFLIYFQGTGAADDSGLPNDRFFAVRPEGSVSTLKIQRTERGDSAVYLCASSFNRKETQYFGPGTRLLVL.

This clonotype occurred a few times. The chain combines TRBV5-1 with TRBJ2-2, with D maybe TRBD1 (6 bases). CDR1 is SGHRS and CDR2 is YFSETQ in the germline V gene. The length of the CDR3 is 13 residues. Trimming removed 5 bases from V and 7 bases from J, with 12 bases in between. In nucleotides, the CDR3 is TGCGCCAGCAGGCAGGGGATTATCGGGGAGCTGTTTTTT. This encodes CASRQGIIGELFF.

V is TRBV5-1 and J is TRBJ2-1; either TRBD1 or TRBD2 may supply D (5 bases each). CDR1 is SGHRS, CDR2 YFSETQ, per germline. V gave up 4 bases and J gave up 10 bases, with 15 bases separating them. The CDR3 has 13 amino acids. In DNA, the CDR3 is TGCGCCAGCAGCCGGGGTGGGGCAGAGGAGCAGTTCTTC. Protein product: CASSRGGAEEQFF.

This clonotype showed up many times. The chain has TRBV6-2 or TRBV6-3 and TRBJ2-7, with D tentatively TRBD2 (5 bases). CDR3 length equals 13 residues. V lost 6 bases to trimming and J lost 3 bases, with 12 bases between them. Germline V lookup: CDR1 MNHEY, CDR2 SVGEGT. The CDR3 region is CASRRDMNYEQYF. The CDR3, as DNA: TGTGCCAGCAGGAGGGATATGAACTACGAGCAGTACTTC.

The table lists this clonotype with many counts. The chain joins TRBV13 to TRBJ1-6; D gene ambiguous. CDR1 and CDR2 from the germline V gene are PRHDT and FYEKMQ (reference sequence). With 2 bases removed from V and 12 bases from J, the gap between germline ends came to 8 bases. The CDR3 runs to 12 residues. The CDR3 region is CASSLHGLPLHF. The CDR3, as DNA: TGTGCCAGCAGCTTACATGGGCTACCCCTCCACTTT.

The sample holds one count of this clonotype. The genes are TRBV9 and TRBJ2-7, with D perhaps matching TRBD1 or TRBD2 (5 bases each). Germline lookup yields CDR1 SGDLS and CDR2 YYNGEE. V lost 0 bases and J lost 3, with 10 bases in between. CDR3 size: 14 residues. The CDR3 DNA sequence: TGTGCCAGCAGCGTAGTCGCAGGGAGCTACGAGCAGTACTTC. Residues: CASSVVAGSYEQYF.

This clonotype was observed a handful of times. V usage is TRBV11-2 and J usage is TRBJ1-4, with TRBD1 matching over 8 bases. Germline V CDR1 and CDR2: SGHAT, FQNNGV. There are 16 residues in the CDR3. V shed 5 bases and J 6 bases; nucleotides not matched to a gene: 11. Here the CDR3 reads CASSRTGSPQHEKLFF. The CDR3 DNA reads as TGTGCCAGCAGCCGGACAGGGTCCCCACAGCATGAAAAACTGTTTTTT.